This T cell receptor beta chain was recovered during a study of blood T cell repertoires in COVID-19. Study at large: Sites in the United States, Italy and Spain provided acute and convalescent COVID-19 samples.

Measured with immunoSEQ multiplex PCR; TCRdb has only the in-frame clones, and not every one. The sample consists of roughly 300,000 clones, approximately 84% of them appearing once. The V gene lost 9 bases and the J gene lost 0 bases, with 12 bases spanning the gap. The CDR3 sequence is 13 residues long. CDR1 is LNHDA and CDR2 is SQIVND in the germline V gene (reference sequence). The sequenced sample was peripheral blood. The chain has TRBV19 and TRBJ2-7; tentatively, D is TRBD1 (6 bases). This clonotype was sampled from a human donor with COVID-19, enrolled during active disease. The donor label of this sample is uncertain. CDR3 in DNA: TGTGCCAGCAATGACAGGTCCTCCTACGAGCAGTACTTC. Its protein is CASNDRSSYEQYF.